This is a list of T cell receptor beta chains from one sample in a study of cytomegalovirus exposure and HLA in healthy donors. TCRdb keeps only in-frame clones here, not all; method: immunoSEQ multiplex PCR. The sample consists of 70,000 to 90,000 clones, roughly 70% of them appearing once. Sequencing input: PBMCs. These receptors were taken from a man aged 55 to 69 in good health and CMV-seropositive. The CDR3 runs from the conserved cysteine through the conserved F or W. D genes are given only for firm matches. A row's size may be missing; if present it is once, few, many or a size class.

.,TRBD1,TRBJ2-5,TRBV6-4,CASSEHRGETQYF,TGTGCCAGCAGTGAACACAGGGGAGAGACCCAGTACTTC
.,.,TRBJ2-7,TRBV2,CANGQAYEQYF,TGTGCCAATGGGCAGGCCTACGAGCAGTACTTC
.,TRBD1,TRBJ1-2,TRBV28,CASEGTGFYGYTF,TGTGCCAGTGAGGGGACAGGGTTTTATGGCTACACCTTC
.,.,TRBJ2-1,TRBV4-2,CASSQLASGVLDEQFF,TGTGCCAGCAGCCAGCTAGCGTCGGGGGTGTTGGATGAGCAGTTCTTC
.,.,TRBJ2-7,TRBV19,CASSADMGAFYEQYF,TGTGCCAGTAGTGCCGACATGGGGGCCTTCTACGAGCAGTACTTC
once,.,TRBJ2-3,TRBV13,CASSFEGVRTDTQYF,TGTGCCAGCAGCTTCGAGGGTGTTAGGACAGATACGCAGTATTTT
few,TRBD2,TRBJ2-5,TRBV28,CASSPWTSGSQETQYF,TGTGCCAGCAGCCCCTGGACTAGCGGGAGCCAAGAGACCCAGTACTTC
.,TRBD2,TRBJ2-1,TRBV4-2,CASSLSGGGLYNEQFF,TGTGCCAGCAGCCTCTCGGGCGGGGGGCTTTACAATGAGCAGTTCTTC
.,TRBD1,TRBJ1-3,TRBV5-1,CASSVTGGPINTIYF,TGCGCCAGCAGCGTGACAGGGGGCCCTATAAACACCATATATTTT
.,TRBD1,TRBJ1-1,TRBV7-2,CASSRDRGATEAFF,TGTGCCAGCAGCCGAGACAGGGGGGCCACTGAAGCTTTCTTT